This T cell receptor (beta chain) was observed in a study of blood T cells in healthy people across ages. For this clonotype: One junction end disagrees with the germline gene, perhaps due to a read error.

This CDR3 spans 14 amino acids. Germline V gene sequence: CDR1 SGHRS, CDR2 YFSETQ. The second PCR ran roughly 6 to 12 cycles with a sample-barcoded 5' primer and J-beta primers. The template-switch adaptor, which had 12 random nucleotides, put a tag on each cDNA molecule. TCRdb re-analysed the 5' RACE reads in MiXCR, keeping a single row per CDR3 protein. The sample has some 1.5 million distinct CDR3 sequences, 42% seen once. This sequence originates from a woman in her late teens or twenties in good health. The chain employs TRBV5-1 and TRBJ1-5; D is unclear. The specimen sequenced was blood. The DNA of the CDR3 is TGCGCCAACAGCCCCGACACCAGAAATCAGCCCCAGCATTTT. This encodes CANSPDTRNQPQHF. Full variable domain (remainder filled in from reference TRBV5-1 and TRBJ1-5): KAGVTQTPRYLIKTRGQQVTLSCSPISGHRSVSWYQQTPGQGLQFLFEYFSETQRNKGNFPGRFSGRQFSNSRSEMNVSTLELGDSALYLCANSPDTRNQPQHFGDGTRLSIL.